This paragraph covers one TCR beta chain sequence. Germline V gives CDR1 LNHDA, CDR2 SQIVND (reference sequence). V shed 5 bases and J 2 bases; nucleotides not matched to a gene: 12. CDR3 length: 17 residues. This sample was taken from a study of T cell responses to AZD1222 COVID-19 vaccine. Only in-frame clones appear in the TCRdb table, and some are missing; sequencing was by immunoSEQ multiplex PCR. The sample includes roughly 110,000 clones, roughly 90% seen only once; the top ten take 5% to 5.5%. This specimen was peripheral blood, taken on day 0 of AZD1222 vaccination. This clonotype was sampled from an adult in good health. The rearrangement links TRBV19 to TRBJ1-5, with 7 nucleotides matching TRBD1. In DNA, the CDR3 is TGTGCCAGTAGTCCTTCCGACAGGGCACGGGGCAATCAGCCCCAGCATTTT. Translated, it gives CASSPSDRARGNQPQHF.